The clone carrying this TCR beta chain turned up a few times. No antigen is known for it. Tagging with unique molecular identifiers was applied to individual cDNA molecules. TCRdb re-called the 5' RACE reads through MiXCR, storing one row per CDR3 protein. Of 80,000 or so distinct CDR3 sequences listed, over 9% are singletons. The data stem from a study of early T cells in non-severe SARS-CoV-2 infection. Study context: RNA in bulk from unsorted whole blood was sequenced, and chains were unpaired. Study results and caveats: VDJdb matches were skewed toward anti-spike CD8 T cell responses.

The length of the CDR3 is 15 residues. Trimming took 5 bases from V and 4 from J; bases not matched to a gene: 7. Looked up from germline, CDR1 is MDHEN and CDR2 is SYDVKM. The input for sequencing was whole blood, taken at baseline. The receptor's source is an adult who was a healthcare worker with PCR-confirmed SARS-CoV-2 infection or an uninfected control (not recorded which). The chain has TRBV28 and TRBJ2-1, with 8 nucleotides matching TRBD1. The CDR3 is CASSRRDRSYNEQFF. Here the CDR3 DNA reads TGTGCCAGCAGTCGCCGGGACAGGAGTTACAATGAGCAGTTCTTC.